Shown below are 31 T cell receptor beta chains from a single sample sequenced in a study of T cell clonality in common variable immunodeficiency. TCRdb's table, derived via immunoSEQ multiplex PCR, lists solely in-frame clones and lacks some. Found here are about 52,000 clones, no singletons; the ten largest cover less than 4%. Input material: peripheral blood mononuclear cells. All receptors come from a person aged 18-69 years in good health.

Comment on this clone: The CDR3 is cut off 3 residues early in the read; its end comes from the germline J gene. The chain links TRBV5-1 to TRBJ2-7, with 14 bases aligning to TRBD2. Germline V gene lookup returns CDR1 SGHRS and CDR2 YFSETQ. Trimming at V came to 0 bases and at J to 4 bases, leaving 9 bases not matched to a gene. The CDR3 has 18 residues. Partial CDR3 DNA: TGCGCCAGCAGCTTGGATGGGACTAGCGGGAGCCGTTGGTACGAG. It codes for CASSLDGTSGSRWYE. The entire CDR3 reads CASSLDGTSGSRWYEQYF.

In its sample, this clone was seen a few times. The read ends 3 residues before the CDR3 terminus; that terminus is restored from the germline J gene. The chain couples TRBV5-1 to TRBJ2-4; maybe TRBD1 (5 bases). This CDR3 is built from 14 residues. From germline, CDR1 is SGHRS and CDR2 YFSETQ. The CDR3: CASSLEGRGYGQYF. CDR3 bases read: TGCGCCAGCAGCTTGGAGGGTAGGGGCTATGGT.

This clone was seen at least ten times. The CDR3 is cut off 3 residues early in the read; its end comes from the germline J gene. V is TRBV6-1 and J is TRBJ1-2; a weak D match, TRBD1 (5 bases). CDR3 length equals 14 residues. Germline assignment: CDR1 MNHNS and CDR2 SASEGT. The germline V and J ends were trimmed by 0 bases and 0 bases, with 5 bases remaining between them. The CDR3 is CASSEARANYGYTF. CDR3 DNA (partial): TGTGCCAGCAGTGAAGCCAGGGCTAACTATGGC.

CDR3 in amino acids: CASSIARGRAYQGYTF. CDR3 bases read: TGTGCCAGTAGTATAGCCAGGGGCCGGGCTTATCAAGGC. The V gene is TRBV19, the J gene TRBJ1-2; a weak D match, TRBD1 (6 bases). The read finishes 3 residues shy of the CDR3 end, and the germline J gene is used to complete it. CDR1 is LNHDA, CDR2 SQIVND, per germline (reference sequence). The CDR3 is 16 residues long.

This clone was counted at least ten times. Coverage ceases 3 residues before the CDR3 finishes, and the germline J gene fills in the end. The V gene is TRBV20-1, the J gene TRBJ1-5; a possible D gene is TRBD1 (5 bases). CDR1 is DFQATT and CDR2 is SNEGSKA in the germline V gene (reference sequence). Trimming shortened V by 3 bases and J by 0 bases, and 6 bases separated the two germline ends. The CDR3 is 13 amino acids. CDR3 DNA (partial): TGCAGTGCTAGGGGGGGTAGCAATCAGCCC. It is translated as CSARGGSNQP. The whole CDR3 reads CSARGGSNQPQHF.

This clone has ten or more counts. The sequenced CDR3 bases are TGTGCCAGCAGTGAAAGTTTGGGACAGGCCCCTCACGAG. This gives the protein CASSESLGQAPHE. The full CDR3 is CASSESLGQAPHEQYF. The chain joins TRBV6-1 to TRBJ2-7; 8 nucleotides match TRBD1. The read terminates 3 residues before the CDR3 end, so the remaining end is supplied by the germline J gene. Germline values: CDR1 MNHNS, CDR2 SASEGT. The CDR3 consists of 16 residues. After removal of 2 bases from V and 5 bases from J, the junction contained 11 bases not matched to a gene.

This clone was seen many times. Read coverage stops 3 residues before the CDR3 terminus; the germline J gene supplies the remainder. The chain carries TRBV29-1 and TRBJ2-2; D possibly corresponds to TRBD2 (5 bases). Looked up from germline, CDR1 is SQVTM and CDR2 is ANQGSEA. CDR3 length equals 13 residues. The V gene lost 3 bases and the J gene lost 7 bases, with 12 bases spanning the gap. CDR3 bases read: TGCAGCGTTGATGGCCCGGGGAACGGGGAG. This gives the protein CSVDGPGNGE. The full CDR3 sequence reads CSVDGPGNGELFF.

In this sample, this clone turned up many times. The read halts 3 residues ahead of the CDR3 end, with the missing end drawn from the germline J gene. The chain recombines TRBV14 with TRBJ1-2; D is uncertain. V lost 0 bases to trimming and J lost 2 bases, with 10 bases between them. This CDR3 comprises 15 residues. Per the germline V gene, CDR1 is SGHDN and CDR2 is FVKESK. This CDR3 is CASSQDASVNYGYTF. CDR3 DNA (partial): TGTGCCAGCAGCCAAGATGCTTCAGTGAACTATGGC.

This clone was seen ten or more times. The CDR3 end falls 3 residues outside the read, so it is completed with the germline J gene. The rearrangement links TRBV5-1 to TRBJ2-2, with 10 bases identical to TRBD2. The J segment lost 4 bases and the V segment lost 1 base, leaving 1 base of the junction unmatched. The CDR3 totals 15 residues. The germline V gene has CDR1 SGHRS and CDR2 YFSETQ. The chain's CDR3 is CASSLTSGITGELFF. CDR3 DNA (partial): TGCGCCAGCAGCTTGACTAGCGGGATCACCGGGGAG.

This clone occurred many times. With the read ending 3 residues before the CDR3 end, the germline J gene is used to fill in that end. The chain has TRBV6-2 or TRBV6-3 and TRBJ1-1, with no clear D. Trimming cost V 2 bases and J 1 base, with 11 bases left between them. The CDR3 length is 15 residues. Germline V CDR1 and CDR2: MNHEY, SVGEGT. This CDR3 is CASSYSGWGNTEAFF. Incomplete CDR3 DNA: TGTGCCAGCAGTTACAGCGGGTGGGGGAACACTGAA.

Many counts were recorded for this clone. Read coverage stops 3 residues before the CDR3 terminus; the germline J gene supplies the remainder. The chain links TRBV19 to TRBJ2-1, with TRBD2 matching 8 bases. The germline V gene has CDR1 LNHDA and CDR2 SQIVND (reference sequence). The CDR3 spans 14 residues. Losses at the gene ends were 7 bases for V and 9 bases for J; bases not matched to a gene: 11. The CDR3 DNA, read in part, is TGTGCCAGTACCCTCTCGGGACTAGTGGGTGAG. This encodes CASTLSGLVGE. The CDR3 reads in full as CASTLSGLVGEQFF.

This clone was observed many times. The read ends 3 residues early relative to the CDR3; the germline J gene fills the gap. This chain connects TRBV5-4 to TRBJ2-5; 9 nucleotides align to TRBD2. Germline-derived CDR1 and CDR2 are SGHNT and YYREEE (reference sequence). V shed 5 bases and J 2 bases; nucleotides not matched to a gene: 7. This CDR3 contains 15 residues. The covered CDR3 bases are TGTGCCAGCAGAATAGCGGGAGTTATACAAGAGACC. This translates into CASRIAGVIQET. The complete CDR3 sequence is CASRIAGVIQETQYF.

A remark on this clone: The read comes to an end 3 residues before the CDR3 does, leaving the germline J gene to fill in the end. The V and J genes are TRBV5-1 and TRBJ2-7; 10 bases map to TRBD2. The CDR3 sequence is 15 residues long. Germline trimming cut 1 base from V and 2 bases from J; bases unmatched to any gene: 3. CDR1 and CDR2 (germline): SGHRS, YFSETQ. The chain's CDR3 is CASSLTSGNTYEQYF. CDR3 DNA, as far as it was read: TGCGCCAGCAGCTTGACTAGCGGGAACACCTACGAG.

This clone came up many times. The read falls 3 residues short of the CDR3 end, and the missing part is taken from the germline J gene. V gene TRBV30 combines with J gene TRBJ1-1; D call uncertain. CDR3 length equals 14 residues. V lost 1 base and J 1 base, leaving 10 bases between the germline ends. Per germline, CDR1 GTSNPN and CDR2 SVGIG (reference sequence). The CDR3 DNA, read in part, is TGTGCCTGGAGTGGGTTACAGCCGAACACTGAA. This sequence encodes CAWSGLQPNTE. The CDR3 in full is CAWSGLQPNTEAFF.

This clone was detected ten times or more. The read falls 3 residues short of the CDR3 end, and the missing part is taken from the germline J gene. The gene calls are TRBV29-1 and TRBJ1-1; TRBD1 is a possible D gene (6 bases). The CDR3 runs 13 residues. Trimming removed 4 bases at V and 3 bases at J, with 12 bases between. The germline V gene encodes CDR1 SQVTM and CDR2 ANQGSEA. The covered CDR3 bases are TGCAGCGTTGTGTCGGCAGGGGACACTGAA. Amino acid sequence: CSVVSAGDTE. The full CDR3 is CSVVSAGDTEAFF.

This clone was seen many times. The read gets to within 3 residues of the CDR3 end, and the germline J gene fills in the rest. This rearrangement joins TRBV12-3 or TRBV12-4 to TRBJ2-2; TRBD2 agrees at 11 bases. The CDR3 extends over 16 amino acids. V was clipped by 2 bases and J by 7 bases; unmatched bases: 6. The CDR3 here is CASSLPSGRLFGELFF. The DNA read from the CDR3 is TGTGCCAGCAGTTTACCTAGCGGGAGGTTGTTCGGGGAG.

Ten or more counts support this clone. The DNA ends 3 residues before the CDR3 does, and the rest of the CDR3 is filled in from the germline J gene. V is TRBV19 and J is TRBJ2-3; TRBD2 matches at 9 bases. CDR3 size: 14 residues. Germline V lookup: CDR1 LNHDA, CDR2 SQIVND (reference sequence). Losses at the gene ends were 6 bases for V and 2 bases for J; bases not matched to a gene: 3. CDR3 region: CASRPSGTTDTQYF. CDR3 DNA, as far as it was read: TGTGCCAGTAGGCCTAGCGGGACCACAGATACG.

This clone was counted many times. Read sequence stops 3 residues before the CDR3 end, and the germline J gene provides the missing end. This chain connects TRBV19 to TRBJ1-3; TRBD1 matches at 8 bases. CDR1 is LNHDA and CDR2 is SQIVND in the germline V gene (reference sequence). This CDR3 spans 16 amino acids. After removal of 7 bases from V and 2 bases from J, the junction contained 10 bases not matched to a gene. The CDR3 DNA, read in part, is TGTGCCAGTACTACCCATACAGGGGGACCTGGAAACACC. Protein product: CASTTHTGGPGNT. The complete CDR3 reads CASTTHTGGPGNTIYF. The variable domain in full, with the rest retrieved from reference TRBV19 and TRBJ1-3, is DGGITQSPKYLFRKEGQNVTLSCEQNLNHDAMYWYRQDPGQGLRLIYYSQIVNDFQKGDIAEGYSVSREKKESFPLTVTSAQKNPTAFYLCASTTHTGGPGNTIYFGEGSWLTVV.

In this sample, this clone turned up many times. Coverage ceases 3 residues before the CDR3 finishes, and the germline J gene fills in the end. This chain uses TRBV29-1 with TRBJ2-2, with 8 bases aligning to TRBD1. The CDR3 has 14 residues. The germline V gene encodes CDR1 SQVTM and CDR2 ANQGSEA. V lost 7 bases and J lost 1; bases outside the gene matches: 5. The covered CDR3 bases are TGCAGCGCCACCGGGACAGGGAACACCGGGGAG. Its translation is CSATGTGNTGE. The whole CDR3 is CSATGTGNTGELFF.

In its sample, this clone was seen many times. The sequenced fragment ends 3 residues before the CDR3 boundary, so the rest is inferred from the germline J gene. This chain joins TRBV29-1 and TRBJ2-2, with TRBD2 as a possible D gene (6 bases). The ends were cut back, 6 bases at V and 7 bases at J, with 15 bases in the middle. Germline-derived CDR1 and CDR2 are SQVTM and ANQGSEA. The length of the CDR3 is 13 residues. The part of the CDR3 DNA that was read is TGCAGCGTCGCGGGACTCCAGGTCGGGGAG. The encoded protein is CSVAGLQVGE. The CDR3 in full is CSVAGLQVGELFF.

This clone appeared many times. The read is 3 residues too short to cover the CDR3 end, so that end is filled in from the germline J gene. V is TRBV7-9 and J is TRBJ1-1; D ambiguous. V dropped 0 bases and J dropped 1 base, with 9 bases sitting between them. Germline CDR1 SEHNR, CDR2 FQNEAQ (reference sequence). This CDR3 has 15 amino acids. The CDR3 region is CASSLARAGNTEAFF. The DNA read from the CDR3 is TGTGCCAGCAGCTTAGCGCGGGCAGGGAACACTGAA.

The table lists this clone with many counts. The CDR3 end lies 3 residues beyond the end of the read and is filled in from the germline J gene. This rearrangement joins TRBV30 to TRBJ2-7; 9 bases are shared with TRBD2. This CDR3 region has 15 residues. The ends lost 4 bases at V and 3 bases at J; junction bases unmatched: 10. Germline V gives CDR1 GTSNPN, CDR2 SVGIG (reference sequence). CDR3 amino acids: CAWNTLSGSGYEQYF. Partial CDR3 DNA: TGTGCCTGGAACACGCTTAGCGGGAGTGGCTACGAG.

The sample holds many counts of this clone. The CDR3 end is not reached by the read, which stops 3 residues before it; the germline J gene fills it in. The genes are TRBV30 and TRBJ1-4, with 7 bases matching TRBD1. CDR1 is GTSNPN and CDR2 is SVGIG in the germline V gene (reference sequence). The CDR3 length is 14 residues. V gave up 4 bases and J gave up 5 bases; unmatched junction bases: 7. CDR3 sequence reads: CAWTSRGVNEKLFF. The part of the CDR3 DNA that was read is TGTGCCTGGACTAGCAGGGGGGTGAATGAAAAA.

This clone was picked up many times. The sequence runs out 3 residues before the end of the CDR3; the remainder is reconstructed from the germline J gene. This chain connects TRBV6-2 or TRBV6-3 to TRBJ2-3; 10 bases map to TRBD2. Germline V gene lookup returns CDR1 MNHEY and CDR2 SVGEGT. CDR3 length: 16 amino acids. J lost 0 bases, V lost 7 bases, and 7 bases had no gene match. The CDR3 loop is CASTQGLAPSTDTQYF. The part of the CDR3 DNA that was read is TGTGCCAGCACCCAGGGACTAGCGCCGAGCACAGATACG.

This clone was detected many times. The CDR3 extends 3 residues past the end of the read, so its final part is completed from the germline J gene. The chain is built from TRBV29-1 and TRBJ1-1, with 7 bases that match TRBD1. The CDR3 consists of 12 residues. The junction had 6 bases not matched to a gene; V was cut back by 7 bases and J by 4 bases. Germline CDR1 and CDR2: SQVTM and ANQGSEA. The CDR3 sequence: CSADRVSTEAFF. The sequenced CDR3 bases are TGCAGCGCCGACAGGGTGAGCACTGAA.

A note on this clone: At one end the junction does not follow the germline gene, possibly because of a read error. The read gets to within 3 residues of the CDR3 end, and the germline J gene fills in the rest. This chain joins TRBV7-9 and TRBJ1-5; D call uncertain. The CDR3 is made up of 13 amino acids. Germline V gives CDR1 SEHNR, CDR2 FQNEAQ (reference sequence). Incomplete CDR3 DNA: TGTCCCAGCAGCTACGGGGGCAATCAGCCC. Translating gives CPSSYGGNQP. The full CDR3 reads CPSSYGGNQPQHF.

Worth noting for this clone: From the germline J gene comes the end of the CDR3, since the read stops 3 residues before it. V and J are TRBV7-2 and TRBJ2-3; maybe TRBD1 (6 bases). The CDR3 spans 14 residues. Germline lookup yields CDR1 SGHTA and CDR2 FQGNSA. CDR3 sequence: CASSLWGLNQPQYF. CDR3 DNA, as far as it was read: TGTGCCAGCAGCTTGTGGGGGCTTAATCAGCCG.

This clone has a count of ten or more. The CDR3 end is not reached by the read, which stops 3 residues before it; the germline J gene fills it in. The J gene is TRBJ1-1, the V gene TRBV2, with a weak D call TRBD1 (5 bases). V lost 5 bases and J lost 1, with 8 bases in between. The germline CDR1 and CDR2 sequences are SNHLY and FYNNEI. The CDR3 loop spans 13 amino acids. This CDR3 reads CASSFTGNTEAFF. The sequenced CDR3 bases are TGTGCCAGCAGTTTTACAGGGAACACTGAA.

This clone was observed many times. Read data end 3 residues before the CDR3 end; the end is taken from the germline J gene. The chain joins TRBV7-2 to TRBJ2-4; tentative D call: TRBD1 (5 bases). Germline CDR1 is SGHTA and CDR2 is FQGNSA. Trimming stripped 0 bases from V and 0 bases from J, with 6 bases between. The CDR3 is made up of 15 amino acids. Here the CDR3 reads CASSLATVAKNIQYF. The sequenced CDR3 bases are TGTGCCAGCAGCTTAGCGACAGTAGCCAAAAACATT.

Ten or more counts support this clone. The CDR3 goes on 3 residues after the read ends, and that part is filled in from the germline J gene. J is TRBJ2-1 and V is TRBV19, with 8 bases matching TRBD2. The CDR3 covers 14 residues. CDR1 is LNHDA and CDR2 is SQIVND in the germline V gene (reference sequence). V lost 5 bases and J lost 9; bases outside the gene matches: 9. The CDR3 sequence is CASSPRTSRGEQFF. The covered CDR3 bases are TGTGCCAGTAGTCCCCGGACTAGCAGAGGTGAG.

This clone was counted between two and nine times. The read ends 3 residues shy of where the CDR3 ends; the end is completed using the germline J gene. This chain joins TRBV5-1 and TRBJ2-3, with 8 bases identical to TRBD2. Per the germline V gene, CDR1 is SGHRS and CDR2 is YFSETQ. There are 13 residues in the CDR3. The sequenced CDR3 bases are TGCGCCAGCAGCTTGATTAGCGGGGAGACG. As protein: CASSLISGET. The whole CDR3 sequence reads CASSLISGETQYF.